This T cell receptor (beta chain) was recorded in a study of shared clonotypes between healthy human individuals. Using immunoSEQ multiplex PCR, the repertoire was profiled, and TCRdb retains in-frame clones only, with some absent. The repertoire holds about 980,000 clones, with roughly 72% as singletons. This clone was observed a single time. Sequencing was done on a sample of memory CD4+ T cells sorted from blood. Documented subset: CD45RA-negative fraction. This receptor was identified in a man younger than 35 in good health.

The CDR3 DNA sequence: TGTGCCAGCAGCTTGGTAACAGGGAGTTTGTACACAGATACGCAGTATTTT. It translates to CASSLVTGSLYTDTQYF. The V and J genes are TRBV5-6 and TRBJ2-3; possibly TRBD1 for D (6 bases). The CDR3 runs 17 residues. Germline V lookup: CDR1 SGHDT, CDR2 YYEEEE. With 0 bases removed from V and 2 bases from J, the gap between germline ends came to 16 bases. Drawing the rest from reference TRBV5-6 and TRBJ2-3, the complete variable domain is DAGVTQSPTHLIKTRGQQVTLRCSPKSGHDTVSWYQQALGQGPQFIFQYYEEEERQRGNFPDRFSGHQFPNYSSELNVNALLLGDSALYLCASSLVTGSLYTDTQYFGPGTRLTVL.